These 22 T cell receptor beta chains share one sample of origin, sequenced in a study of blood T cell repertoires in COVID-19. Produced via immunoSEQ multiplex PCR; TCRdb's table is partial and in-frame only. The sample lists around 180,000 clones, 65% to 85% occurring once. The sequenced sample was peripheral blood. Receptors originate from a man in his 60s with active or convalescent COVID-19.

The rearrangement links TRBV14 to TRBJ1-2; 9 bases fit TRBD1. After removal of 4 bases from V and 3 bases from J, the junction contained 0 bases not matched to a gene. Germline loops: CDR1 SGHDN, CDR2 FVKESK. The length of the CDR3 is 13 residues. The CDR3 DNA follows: TGTGCCAGCAGCCGGGACAGGGACTATGGCTACACCTTC. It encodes CASSRDRDYGYTF.

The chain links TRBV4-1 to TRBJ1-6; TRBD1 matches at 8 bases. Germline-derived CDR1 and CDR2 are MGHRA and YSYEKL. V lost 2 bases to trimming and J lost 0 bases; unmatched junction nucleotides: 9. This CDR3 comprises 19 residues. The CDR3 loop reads CASSQKLWDRSSYNSPLHF. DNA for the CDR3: TGCGCCAGCAGCCAAAAACTGTGGGACAGGAGCTCCTATAATTCACCCCTCCACTTT.

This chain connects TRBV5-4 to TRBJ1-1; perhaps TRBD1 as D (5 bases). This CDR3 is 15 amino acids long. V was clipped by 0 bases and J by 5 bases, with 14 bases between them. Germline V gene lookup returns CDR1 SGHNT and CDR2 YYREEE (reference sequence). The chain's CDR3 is CASSLAGGIGTEAFF. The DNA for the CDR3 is TGTGCCAGCAGCTTGGCCGGGGGAATCGGGACTGAAGCTTTCTTT.

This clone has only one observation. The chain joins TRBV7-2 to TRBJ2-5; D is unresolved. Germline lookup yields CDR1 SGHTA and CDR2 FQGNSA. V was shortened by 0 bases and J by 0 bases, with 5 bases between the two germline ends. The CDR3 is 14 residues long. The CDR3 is CASSLAPYQETQYF. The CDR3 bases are TGTGCCAGCAGCTTAGCCCCGTACCAAGAGACCCAGTACTTC.

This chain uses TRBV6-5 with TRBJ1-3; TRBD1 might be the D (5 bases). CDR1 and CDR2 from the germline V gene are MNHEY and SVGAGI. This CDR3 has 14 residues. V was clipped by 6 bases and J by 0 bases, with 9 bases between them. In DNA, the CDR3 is TGTGCCAGCAGCCTCGACAGCTCTGGAAACACCATATATTTT. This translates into CASSLDSSGNTIYF.

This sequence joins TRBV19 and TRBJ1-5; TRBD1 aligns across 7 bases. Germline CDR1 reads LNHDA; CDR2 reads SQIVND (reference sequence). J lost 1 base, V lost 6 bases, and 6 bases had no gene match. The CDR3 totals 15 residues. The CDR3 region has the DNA TGTGCCAGTAGGGCCGACAGGGCGAGCAATCAGCCCCAGCATTTT. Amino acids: CASRADRASNQPQHF.

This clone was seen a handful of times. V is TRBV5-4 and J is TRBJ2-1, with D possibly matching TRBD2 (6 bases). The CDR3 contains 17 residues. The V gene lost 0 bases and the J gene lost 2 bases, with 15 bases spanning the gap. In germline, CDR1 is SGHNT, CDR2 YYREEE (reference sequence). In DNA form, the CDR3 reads TGTGCCAGCAGCTTGGCCGGGGGAGAGCCAGCCTACAATGAGCAGTTCTTC. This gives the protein CASSLAGGEPAYNEQFF.

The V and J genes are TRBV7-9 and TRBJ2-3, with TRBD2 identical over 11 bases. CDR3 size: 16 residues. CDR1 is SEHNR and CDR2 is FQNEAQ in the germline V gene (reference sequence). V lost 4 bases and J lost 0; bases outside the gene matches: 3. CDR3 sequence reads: CASSSGLAASTDTQYF. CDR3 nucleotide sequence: TGTGCCAGCAGCTCGGGACTAGCGGCTAGCACAGATACGCAGTATTTT.

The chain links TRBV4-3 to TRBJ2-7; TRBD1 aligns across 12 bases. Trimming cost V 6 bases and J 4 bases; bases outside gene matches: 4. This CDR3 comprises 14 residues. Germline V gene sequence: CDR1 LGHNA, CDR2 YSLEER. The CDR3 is CASRLGQGAYEQYF. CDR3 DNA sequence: TGCGCCAGCAGGTTGGGACAGGGGGCTTACGAGCAGTACTTC.

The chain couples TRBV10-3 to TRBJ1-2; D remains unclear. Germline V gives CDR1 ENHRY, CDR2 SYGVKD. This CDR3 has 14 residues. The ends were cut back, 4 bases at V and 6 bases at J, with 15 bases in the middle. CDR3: CAISGMSGPNGYTF. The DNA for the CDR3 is TGTGCCATCAGTGGGATGAGTGGGCCAAATGGCTACACCTTC.

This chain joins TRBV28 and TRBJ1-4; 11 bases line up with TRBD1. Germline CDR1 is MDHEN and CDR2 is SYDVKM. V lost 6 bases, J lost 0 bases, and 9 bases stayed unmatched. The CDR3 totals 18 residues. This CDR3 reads CASRGRTGGLATNEKLFF. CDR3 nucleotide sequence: TGTGCCAGCAGAGGGCGGACAGGGGGCCTTGCAACTAATGAAAAACTGTTTTTT.

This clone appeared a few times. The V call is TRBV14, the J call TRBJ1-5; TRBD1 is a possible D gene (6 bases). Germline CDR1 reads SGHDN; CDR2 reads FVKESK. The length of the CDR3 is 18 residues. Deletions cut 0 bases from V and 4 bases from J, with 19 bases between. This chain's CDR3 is CASSQEGGAGIFNQPQHF. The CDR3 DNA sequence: TGTGCCAGCAGCCAAGAAGGGGGGGCAGGGATTTTTAATCAGCCCCAGCATTTT.

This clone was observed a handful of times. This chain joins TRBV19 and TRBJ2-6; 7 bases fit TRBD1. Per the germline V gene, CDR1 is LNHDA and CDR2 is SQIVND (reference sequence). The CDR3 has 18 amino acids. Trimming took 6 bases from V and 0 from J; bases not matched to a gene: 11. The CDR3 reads CASSSTEGAPSGANVLTF. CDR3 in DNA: TGTGCCAGTAGCTCAACTGAGGGGGCTCCCTCTGGGGCCAACGTCCTGACTTTC.

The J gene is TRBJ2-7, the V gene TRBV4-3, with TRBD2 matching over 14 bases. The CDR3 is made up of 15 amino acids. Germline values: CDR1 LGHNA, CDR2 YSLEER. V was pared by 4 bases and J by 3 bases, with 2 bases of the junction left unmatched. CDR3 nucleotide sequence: TGCGCCAGCAGCCTAGGACTAGCGGGAGGCTACGAGCAGTACTTC. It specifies CASSLGLAGGYEQYF.

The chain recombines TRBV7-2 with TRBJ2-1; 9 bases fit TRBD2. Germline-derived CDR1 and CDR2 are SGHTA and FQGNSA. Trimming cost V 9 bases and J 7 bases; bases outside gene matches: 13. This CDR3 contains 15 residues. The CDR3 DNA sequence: TGTGCCAGTTTAGCGGGGGCTCCTAAGAATAATGAGCAGTTCTTC. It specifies CASLAGAPKNNEQFF.

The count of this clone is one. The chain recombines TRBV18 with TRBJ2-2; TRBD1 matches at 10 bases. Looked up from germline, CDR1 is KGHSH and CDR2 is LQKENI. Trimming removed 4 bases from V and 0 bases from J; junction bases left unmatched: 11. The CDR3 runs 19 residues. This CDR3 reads CASSLFASGTGANTGELFF. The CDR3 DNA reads TGTGCCAGCTCACTATTCGCATCCGGGACAGGGGCGAACACCGGGGAGCTGTTTTTT. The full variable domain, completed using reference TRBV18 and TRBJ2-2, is NAGVMQNPRHLVRRRGQEARLRCSPMKGHSHVYWYRQLPEEGLKFMVYLQKENIIDESGMPKERFSAEFPKEGPSILRIQQVVRGDSAAYFCASSLFASGTGANTGELFFGEGSRLTVL.

CDR3 in DNA: TGTGCCAGCAGCGAAACAGGGGGGGGAAATTCACCCCTCCACTTT. Protein sequence: CASSETGGGNSPLHF. The chain uses TRBV6-6 and TRBJ1-6, with 8 positions matching TRBD1. Germline CDR1 MNHNY, CDR2 SVGAGI (reference sequence). The CDR3 covers 15 residues. Losses at the gene ends were 6 bases for V and 7 bases for J; bases not matched to a gene: 8.

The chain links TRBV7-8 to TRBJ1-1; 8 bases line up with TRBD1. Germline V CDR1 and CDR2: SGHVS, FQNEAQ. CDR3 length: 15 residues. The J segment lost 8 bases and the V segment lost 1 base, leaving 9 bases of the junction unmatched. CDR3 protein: CASSLGKGRGHEAFF. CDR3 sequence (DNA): TGTGCCAGCAGCTTAGGGAAAGGCAGGGGGCACGAAGCTTTCTTT. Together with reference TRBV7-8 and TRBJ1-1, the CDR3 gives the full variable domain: GAGVSQSPRYKVAKRGQDVALRCDPISGHVSLFWYQQALGQGPEFLTYFQNEAQLDKSGLPSDRFFAERPEGSVSTLKIQRTQQEDSAVYLCASSLGKGRGHEAFFGQGTRLTVV.

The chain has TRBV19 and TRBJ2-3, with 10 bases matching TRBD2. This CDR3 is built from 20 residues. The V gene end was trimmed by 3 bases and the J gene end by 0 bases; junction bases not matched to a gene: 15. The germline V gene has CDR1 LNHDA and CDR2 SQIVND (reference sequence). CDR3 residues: CASSMSSGHLAGDSTDTQYF. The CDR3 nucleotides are TGTGCCAGTAGTATGAGTTCAGGGCATCTAGCGGGGGATAGCACAGATACGCAGTATTTT.

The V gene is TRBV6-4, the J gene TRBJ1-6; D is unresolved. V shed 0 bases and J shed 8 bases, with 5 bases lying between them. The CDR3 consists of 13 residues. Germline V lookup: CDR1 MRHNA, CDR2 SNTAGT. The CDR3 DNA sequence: TGTGCCAGCAGTGACTCTGAGTATTCACCCCTCCACTTT. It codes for CASSDSEYSPLHF.

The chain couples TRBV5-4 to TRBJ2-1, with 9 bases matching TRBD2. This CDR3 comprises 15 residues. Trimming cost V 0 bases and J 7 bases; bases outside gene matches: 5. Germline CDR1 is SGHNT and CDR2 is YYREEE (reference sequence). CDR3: CASSLGLAATNEQFF. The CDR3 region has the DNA TGTGCCAGCAGCTTGGGACTAGCGGCAACAAATGAGCAGTTCTTC.

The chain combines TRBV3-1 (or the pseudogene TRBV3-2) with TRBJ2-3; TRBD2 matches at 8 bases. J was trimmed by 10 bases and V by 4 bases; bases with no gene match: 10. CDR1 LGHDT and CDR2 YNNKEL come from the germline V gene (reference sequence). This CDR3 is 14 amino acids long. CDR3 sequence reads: CASSPRDSGAAQYF. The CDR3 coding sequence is TGTGCCAGCAGCCCCCGGGATAGCGGGGCCGCGCAGTATTTT.